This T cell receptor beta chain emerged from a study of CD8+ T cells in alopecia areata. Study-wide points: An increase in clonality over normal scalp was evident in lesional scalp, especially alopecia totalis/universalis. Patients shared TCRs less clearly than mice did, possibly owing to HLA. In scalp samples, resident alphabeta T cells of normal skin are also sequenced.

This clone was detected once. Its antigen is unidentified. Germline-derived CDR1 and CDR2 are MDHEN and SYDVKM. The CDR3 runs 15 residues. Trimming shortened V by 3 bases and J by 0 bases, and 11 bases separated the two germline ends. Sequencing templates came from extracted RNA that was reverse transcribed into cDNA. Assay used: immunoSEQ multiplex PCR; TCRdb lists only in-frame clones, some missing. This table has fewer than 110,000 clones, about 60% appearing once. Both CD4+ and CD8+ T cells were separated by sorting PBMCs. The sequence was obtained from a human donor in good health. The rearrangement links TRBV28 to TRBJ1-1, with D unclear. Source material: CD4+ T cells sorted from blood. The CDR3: CASSLVRVMNTEAFF. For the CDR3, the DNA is TGTGCCAGCAGTTTGGTCAGAGTTATGAACACTGAAGCTTTCTTT. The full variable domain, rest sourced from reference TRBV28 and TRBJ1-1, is DVKVTQSSRYLVKRTGEKVFLECVQDMDHENMFWYRQDPGLGLRLIYFSYDVKMKEKGDIPEGYSVSREKKERFSLILESASTNQTSMYLCASSLVRVMNTEAFFGQGTRLTVV.